The 16 T cell receptor beta chains below come from one sample, sequenced in a study of OX40 agonist ivuxolimab in advanced cancers. Assay: immunoSEQ multiplex PCR; the TCRdb copy retains only in-frame clones and omits some. The data contain 50,000 to 70,000 clones, 80% to 90% of them seen just once; the ten biggest clones take up 13% to 15%. Sample: CD4+ or CD8+ T cells sorted from blood, taken in a trial of the OX40 agonist ivuxolimab. The receptor set was obtained from an adult with an advanced solid tumor such as melanoma, head and neck, liver or kidney cancer.

The chain links TRBV4-1 to TRBJ2-7; D remains unclear. V was pared by 6 bases and J by 3 bases, with 18 bases between. This CDR3 spans 15 amino acids. Germline lookup yields CDR1 MGHRA and CDR2 YSYEKL. CDR3 DNA sequence: TGCGCCAGCAGTATCAGGTCAGGAACGTACTACGAGCAGTACTTC. This codes for CASSIRSGTYYEQYF.

This clone occurred once. The rearrangement uses TRBV5-1 and TRBJ1-4; perhaps TRBD1 as D (5 bases). Germline V lookup: CDR1 SGHRS, CDR2 YFSETQ. CDR3 length equals 17 residues. V gave up 0 bases and J gave up 2 bases, with 14 bases separating them. The CDR3 here is CASSLVGRATTNEKLFF. The CDR3 bases are TGCGCCAGCAGCTTGGTAGGCAGGGCAACGACTAATGAAAAACTGTTTTTT.

The V gene is TRBV18, the J gene TRBJ2-1; no clear D. Trimming shortened V by 1 base and J by 0 bases, and 13 bases separated the two germline ends. Germline V gene sequence: CDR1 KGHSH, CDR2 LQKENI. The CDR3 is 17 residues long. The CDR3 is CASSPRNSHSSYNEQFF. In DNA form, the CDR3 reads TGTGCCAGCTCACCACGGAATAGCCATAGCTCCTACAATGAGCAGTTCTTC.

The V call is TRBV19, the J call TRBJ2-2, with a possible D match to TRBD2 (6 bases). Trimming took 3 bases from V and 5 from J, leaving 13 bases between them. CDR1 LNHDA and CDR2 SQIVND come from the germline V gene (reference sequence). The CDR3 has 15 residues. CDR3 nucleotides: TGTGCCAGTAGTATTCTCGGGAGATCTACCGGGGAGCTGTTTTTT. Translating gives CASSILGRSTGELFF.

V and J are TRBV5-1 and TRBJ2-5; D uncertain. This CDR3 contains 13 residues. Per germline, CDR1 SGHRS and CDR2 YFSETQ. The V end was cut by 2 bases, the J end by 4 bases, with 9 bases between. CDR3 DNA sequence: TGCGCCAGCAGCTTTTCACACCCAGAGACCCAGTACTTC. Translation gives CASSFSHPETQYF.

The CDR3 loop is CASRWAGGEYEQFF. CDR3 DNA: TGCGCCAGCAGGTGGGCGGGAGGTGAATATGAGCAGTTCTTC. J is TRBJ2-1 and V is TRBV5-1; 8 bases fit TRBD2. The V segment lost 5 bases and the J segment 8 bases; nucleotides outside the gene matches: 9. This CDR3 has 14 amino acids. Germline CDR1 and CDR2: SGHRS and YFSETQ.

The chain links TRBV7-9 to TRBJ2-3; TRBD2 matches at 7 bases. Per the germline V gene, CDR1 is SEHNR and CDR2 is FQNEAQ (reference sequence). The CDR3 contains 14 residues. Losses at the gene ends were 3 bases for V and 3 bases for J; bases not matched to a gene: 3. CDR3 loop: CASSLSGATDTQYF. CDR3 DNA: TGTGCCAGCAGCTTGAGCGGGGCGACAGATACGCAGTATTTT.

This clone is a singleton in its sample. This chain links TRBV6-1 with TRBJ2-7; TRBD1 is a possible D gene (6 bases). Germline assignment: CDR1 MNHNS and CDR2 SASEGT. V lost 8 bases to trimming and J lost 0 bases, with 11 bases between them. The CDR3 contains 13 residues. CDR3 nucleotide sequence: TGTGCCAGCCTTGTGGACAGCTCCTACGAGCAGTACTTC. It yields the protein CASLVDSSYEQYF.

V is TRBV7-2 and J is TRBJ2-1, with D uncertain. The germline V gene encodes CDR1 SGHTA and CDR2 FQGNSA. This CDR3 spans 15 amino acids. V shed 4 bases and J shed 0 bases, with 10 bases lying between them. This CDR3 is CASSSDGSSYNEQFF. CDR3 coding DNA: TGTGCCAGCAGCTCGGACGGTAGCTCCTACAATGAGCAGTTCTTC.

The chain carries TRBV7-9 and TRBJ2-7, with a weak D call TRBD1 (6 bases). Germline lookup yields CDR1 SEHNR and CDR2 FQNEAQ (reference sequence). This CDR3 is built from 14 residues. The ends were cut back, 4 bases at V and 6 bases at J, with 16 bases in the middle. The DNA for the CDR3 is TGTGCCAGCAGCTCACCAACAGGGTTAGTCGAGCAGTACTTC. Protein: CASSSPTGLVEQYF.

This sequence joins TRBV29-1 and TRBJ1-2; possibly TRBD1 for D (6 bases). This CDR3 is built from 13 residues. Germline lookup yields CDR1 SQVTM and CDR2 ANQGSEA. The V end was cut by 3 bases, the J end by 3 bases, with 11 bases between. The CDR3 loop reads CSVDLRTDYGYTF. CDR3 sequence (DNA): TGCAGCGTTGATCTTAGGACAGACTATGGCTACACCTTC.

The V and J genes are TRBV5-5 and TRBJ2-7, with a weak D call TRBD1 (6 bases). The V and J ends lost 3 bases and 1 base respectively, with 23 bases between them. This CDR3 has 18 amino acids. Looked up from germline, CDR1 is SGHKS and CDR2 is YYEKEE (reference sequence). CDR3 amino acids: CASSSTAAYRDTSYEQYF. Here the CDR3 DNA reads TGTGCCAGCAGCTCGACTGCGGCGTACCGGGACACTTCCTACGAGCAGTACTTC.

This sequence joins TRBV25-1 and TRBJ1-1; D is unclear. Germline V gives CDR1 MGHDK, CDR2 SYGVNS. The V end lost 6 bases, the J end lost 2 bases, and 7 bases lay between the germline ends. The length of the CDR3 is 12 residues. The CDR3 region is CASRDSNTEAFF. The CDR3 DNA reads TGTGCCAGCAGAGATAGTAACACTGAAGCTTTCTTT.

The rearrangement joins TRBV14 to TRBJ1-1, with a possible D match to TRBD1 (5 bases). V lost 0 bases and J lost 6, with 23 bases in between. The CDR3 has 18 residues. Germline V gives CDR1 SGHDN, CDR2 FVKESK. As DNA, the CDR3 is TGTGCCAGCAGCCAAGATAGGGGCCCAGCGGGGGGTCTCCCTGAAGCTTTCTTT. Amino acids: CASSQDRGPAGGLPEAFF.

The rearrangement links TRBV2 to TRBJ2-2; a possible D gene is TRBD2 (5 bases). Germline CDR1 and CDR2: SNHLY and FYNNEI. The CDR3 is 13 amino acids. V was shortened by 11 bases and J by 0 bases, with 10 bases between the two germline ends. CDR3 bases: TGTGCCCGCACCGGGGCGAACACCGGGGAGCTGTTTTTT. Protein sequence: CARTGANTGELFF.

J is TRBJ1-3 and V is TRBV19; D is ambiguous. The germline V gene encodes CDR1 LNHDA and CDR2 SQIVND (reference sequence). The CDR3 is made up of 14 amino acids. Trimming pared 7 bases from V and 0 bases from J, leaving 10 bases between. CDR3 DNA: TGTGCCAGTACCCCTACTTACTCTGGAAACACCATATATTTT. It specifies CASTPTYSGNTIYF.